The sequence of this TCR beta chain was determined in a study of cytomegalovirus exposure and HLA in healthy donors. The V end lost 4 bases, the J end lost 3 bases, and 15 bases lay between the germline ends. The CDR3 contains 15 residues. Germline V gene sequence: CDR1 MDHEN, CDR2 SYDVKM. This PCR relied on a set of 60 Vbeta primers and 13 Jbeta primers. Profiling relied on immunoSEQ multiplex PCR, and the TCRdb table lists in-frame clones only, not all of them. This sample carries under 200,000 clones, about four fifths of them seen once, and the ten largest clones take under 0.6%. The specimen was PBMCs. The TCR was taken from a woman in her 50s in good health and CMV-seronegative. This chain joins TRBV28 and TRBJ1-2, with D maybe TRBD1 (6 bases). DNA of the CDR3: TGTGCCAGCAGTTCCGGGGGGCGCGGGGACTATGGCTACACCTTC. Residues: CASSSGGRGDYGYTF.